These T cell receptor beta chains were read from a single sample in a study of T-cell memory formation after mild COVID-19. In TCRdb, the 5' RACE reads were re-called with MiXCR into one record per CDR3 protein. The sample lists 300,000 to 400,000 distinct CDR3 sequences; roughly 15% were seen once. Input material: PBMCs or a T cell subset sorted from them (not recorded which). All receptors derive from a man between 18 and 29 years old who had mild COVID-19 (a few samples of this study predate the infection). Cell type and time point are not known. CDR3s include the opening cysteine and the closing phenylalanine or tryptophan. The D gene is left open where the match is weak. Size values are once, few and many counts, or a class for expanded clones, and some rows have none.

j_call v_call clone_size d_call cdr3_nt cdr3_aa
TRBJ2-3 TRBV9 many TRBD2 TGTGCCAGCAGTGTAGCGGGGGATACAGATACGCAGTATTTT CASSVAGDTDTQYF
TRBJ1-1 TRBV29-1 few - TGCAGCGTTTACCCCGACACGAACACTGAAGCTTTCTTT CSVYPDTNTEAFF
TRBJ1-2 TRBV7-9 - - TGTGCCAGCAGCTTAGTAGGGGGAAACTATGGCTACACCTTC CASSLVGGNYGYTF
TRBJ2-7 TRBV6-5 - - TGTGCCAGCAGTACGGCGGGCCCCGACTACGAGCAGTACTTC CASSTAGPDYEQYF
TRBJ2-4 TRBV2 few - TGTGCCAGCAGTGGGCTTGTGGCCGCGACCAAAAACATTCAGTACTTC CASSGLVAATKNIQYF
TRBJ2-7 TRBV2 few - TGTGCCAGCAGTGAGGATGCAGCTAGTGGGTACGAGCAGTACTTC CASSEDAASGYEQYF
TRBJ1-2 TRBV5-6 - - TGTGCCATCAGCTTGGGAGGCAGTAACTATGGCTACACCTTC CAISLGGSNYGYTF
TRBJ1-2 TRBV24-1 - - TGTGCCACCAGTGATCAGGGATTTGTAAACTATGGCTACACCTTC CATSDQGFVNYGYTF
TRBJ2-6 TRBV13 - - TGTGCCAGCAGCTTTGAAACTACCTCTGGGGCCAACGTCCTGACTTTC CASSFETTSGANVLTF
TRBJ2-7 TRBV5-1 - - TGCGCCAGCAGCTATTGGGACACGGGGGGCTACGAGCAGTACTTC CASSYWDTGGYEQYF
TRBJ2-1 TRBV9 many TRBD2 TGTGCCAGCAGCGTAGGGGTCGGGACTAGCGGGGGGGCCGACTACAATGAGCAGTTCTTC CASSVGVGTSGGADYNEQFF
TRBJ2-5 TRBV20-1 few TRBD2 TGCAGTGCCTCGACTAGCGACGAGACCCAGTACTTC CSASTSDETQYF
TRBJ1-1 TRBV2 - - TGTGCCAGCAGTGAGGTAGTGAACACTGAAGCTTTCTTT CASSEVVNTEAFF
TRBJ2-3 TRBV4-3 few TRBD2 TGCGCCAGCAGCCACGATCGCGCGACGCGGGGGGGCCGGACAGATACGCAGTATTTT CASSHDRATRGGRTDTQYF
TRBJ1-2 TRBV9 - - TGTGCCAGCAGCGTAGCCCAGGGGAATCGCTATGGCTACACCTTC CASSVAQGNRYGYTF
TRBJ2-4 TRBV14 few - TGTGCCAGCAGCCAAATTTGGAACATTCAGTACTTC CASSQIWNIQYF
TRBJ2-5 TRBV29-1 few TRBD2 TGCAGCGTTGAAATAGCCGGGGAGGGAGAGACCCAGTACTTC CSVEIAGEGETQYF
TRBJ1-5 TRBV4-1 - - TGCGCCAGCAGCCAAACCTCAGGGGTTTATAGCAATCAGCCCCAGCATTTT CASSQTSGVYSNQPQHF
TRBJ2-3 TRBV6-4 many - TGTGCCAGCAGTGACGGGGCCACAGATACGCAGTATTTT CASSDGATDTQYF
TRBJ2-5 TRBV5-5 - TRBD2 TGTGCCAGCAGCTTGCTAGCGGGAAAAGAGACCCAGTACTTC CASSLLAGKETQYF
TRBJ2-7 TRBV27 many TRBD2 TGTGCCAGCAGCCTACTAGCGGGGGACTACGAGCAGTACTTC CASSLLAGDYEQYF
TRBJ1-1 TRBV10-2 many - TGCGCCAGCAGTGGATACACTGAAGCTTTCTTT CASSGYTEAFF
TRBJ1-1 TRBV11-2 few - TGTGCCAGCAGCATTTGGATGGGACCCGGGCCCCTCCTAATGAACACTGAAGCTTTCTTT CASSIWMGPGPLLMNTEAFF
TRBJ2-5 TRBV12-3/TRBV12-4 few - - CASSSSEEETQYF
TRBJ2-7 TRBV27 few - TGTGCCAGCAGCCATCACGCTCCGGGCGACGAGCAGTACTTC CASSHHAPGDEQYF
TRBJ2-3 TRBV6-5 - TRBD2 TGTGCCAGCAGTTACTCTGGTAGCGGGGGGGCCATGGTAGATACGCAGTATTTT CASSYSGSGGAMVDTQYF
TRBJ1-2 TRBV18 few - TGTGCCAGCTCACCACCGTCGGGGTTCGGCTACACCTTC CASSPPSGFGYTF
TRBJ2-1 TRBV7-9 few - TGTGCCAGCAGCTTACTAGGGGCGGGGAGTGAGCAGTTCTTC CASSLLGAGSEQFF
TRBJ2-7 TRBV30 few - TGTGCCTGGAGTGTGGGGGGCCCCTACGAGCAGTACTTC CAWSVGGPYEQYF
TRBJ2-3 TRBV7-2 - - TGTGCCAGCAGCTTGCGAACCGTGGAAGATACGCAGTATTTT CASSLRTVEDTQYF
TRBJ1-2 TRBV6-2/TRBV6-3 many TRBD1 TGTGCCAGCAGTCCGAAGGAGACAGGGCACTATGGCTACACCTTC CASSPKETGHYGYTF
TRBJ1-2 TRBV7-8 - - TGTGCCAGCAGCTTAGATCTTTTGCGGGCCCACTCTAACTATGGCTACACCTTC CASSLDLLRAHSNYGYTF
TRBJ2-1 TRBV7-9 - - TGTGCCAGCAGCTTCGTAGGCGGGTACAATGAGCAGTTCTTC CASSFVGGYNEQFF
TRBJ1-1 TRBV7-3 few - TGTGCCAGCAGCTTAGCCCCCGGAGATTTGAACACTGAAGCTTTCTTT CASSLAPGDLNTEAFF